The 6 T cell receptor beta chains below were found in one sample sequenced in a study of T-cell reconstitution after alpha-beta-depleted transplantation in children. Construction of the TCRbeta library involved unique molecular identifiers. From the PCR reads, TCRdb called clonotypes with MiXCR, one entry per CDR3 protein. Here the sample spans over 400,000 distinct CDR3 sequences, under 15% being singletons. Sequenced here: PBMCs from the stem cell graft donor, sampled from the stem cell graft. The receptors originated from a human donor who donated a stem cell graft to a child with combined immunodeficiency.

This clonotype has at least ten counts. The J gene is TRBJ1-1, the V gene TRBV5-1, with D perhaps TRBD1 (5 bases). V dropped 0 bases and J dropped 4 bases, with 10 bases sitting between them. The CDR3 sequence is 14 residues long. Per the germline V gene, CDR1 is SGHRS and CDR2 is YFSETQ. As DNA, the CDR3 is TGCGCCAGCAGCTTGGGTCGCGGGGGCACTGAAGCTTTCTTT. Protein: CASSLGRGGTEAFF.

This clonotype was recorded many times. This chain links TRBV12-3 or TRBV12-4 with TRBJ1-3; D is possibly TRBD1 (5 bases). Trimming removed 4 bases at V and 0 bases at J, with 10 bases between. CDR3 length equals 15 residues. The CDR3 loop is CASSSGLSSGNTIYF. The CDR3 nucleotides are TGTGCCAGCAGTTCGGGACTGAGCTCTGGAAACACCATATATTTT.

This chain connects TRBV12-3 or TRBV12-4 to TRBJ2-2, with D unclear. Between the trimmed V and J ends, which lost 7 bases and 4 bases, there was a span of 19 bases. The CDR3 length is 16 residues. The CDR3 DNA reads as TGTGCCAGCACCGCCCATCTCGCGGCCAGCACCGGGGAGCTGTTTTTT. This translates into CASTAHLAASTGELFF.

This clonotype was detected only a few times. The chain couples TRBV7-9 to TRBJ2-5; D gene unclear. The CDR3 has 14 amino acids. Germline V lookup: CDR1 SEHNR, CDR2 FQNEAQ (reference sequence). The V and J ends lost 0 bases and 4 bases respectively, with 9 bases between them. In DNA form, the CDR3 reads TGTGCCAGCAGCTTAGCGTTTAGTCCAGAGACCCAGTACTTC. Encoded protein: CASSLAFSPETQYF. Combining the CDR3 with reference TRBV7-9 and TRBJ2-5 gives the whole variable domain DTGVSQNPRHKITKRGQNVTFRCDPISEHNRLYWYRQTLGQGPEFLTYFQNEAQLEKSRLLSDRFSAERPKGSFSTLEIQRTEQGDSAMYLCASSLAFSPETQYFGPGTRLLVL.

This clonotype was seen a few times. This chain uses TRBV24-1 with TRBJ1-2, with a possible D match to TRBD1 (6 bases). The CDR3 has 14 residues. Trimming took 4 bases from V and 4 from J, leaving 12 bases between them. The germline gives CDR1 KGHDR, CDR2 SFDVKD. In nucleotides, the CDR3 is TGTGCCACCAGTGACAACACAGGGATCTATGGCTACACCTTC. Translated, it gives CATSDNTGIYGYTF.

V and J are TRBV12-3 or TRBV12-4 and TRBJ2-1; possibly TRBD1 for D (6 bases). This CDR3 is 16 amino acids long. V was trimmed by 2 bases and J by 4 bases, leaving 15 bases between them. CDR3 DNA: TGTGCCAGCAGTTTATCAGGGGCGAAAGGGTACAATGAGCAGTTCTTC. Translated, it gives CASSLSGAKGYNEQFF.